Listed below are T cell receptor beta chains from one sample, sequenced in a study of technical replicates of blood from several donors. The data were produced by immunoSEQ multiplex PCR, yet TCRdb's version contains in-frame clones alone and is incomplete. The table shows approximately 79,000 clones, with 95% to 98% occurring only once. Input material: T cells isolated from PBMCs. These receptors originate from a human donor in good health. CDR3s leave out the opening cysteine and the closing phenylalanine or tryptophan. Each record gives: V gene, D gene, J gene, CDR3 length, CDR3 protein. D genes are given only for firm matches.

>TRBV15|.|TRBJ2-1|10
AASEGGNEQF
>TRBV5-1|.|TRBJ2-5|11
ASSLAVLETQY
>TRBV6-4|TRBD2|TRBJ2-3|13
ASSDSGGSTDTQY
>TRBV5-4|.|TRBJ1-3|11
ASSPQGQNTIY
>TRBV18|.|TRBJ2-5|12
ASSPVRVQETQY
>TRBV19|.|TRBJ1-5|13
ASSIGEISNQPQH
>TRBV7-3|TRBD2|TRBJ2-3|12
ASSRGLDIGTQY
>TRBV7-9|.|TRBJ1-4|14
ASSASGGKGNEKLF
>TRBV18|TRBD1|TRBJ2-6|17
ASSPSGTGGSSGANVLT
>TRBV10-3|TRBD2|TRBJ2-3|13
AIAPSGTSTDTQY
>TRBV6-1|.|TRBJ2-3|12
ASSLTHRADTQY
>TRBV9|.|TRBJ2-7|15
ASSVGGTVAEIYEQY
>TRBV6-5|.|TRBJ2-1|12
ASSYSNSYNEQF
>TRBV10-3|TRBD1|TRBJ2-5|12
AITPGQGTETQY
>TRBV12-5|TRBD2|TRBJ2-1|13
ASGRSGSSYNEQF